A single T cell receptor (beta chain) is shown here with its context. The target antigen is unknown. The ends lost 3 bases at V and 7 bases at J; junction bases unmatched: 4. Germline assignment: CDR1 MDHEN and CDR2 SYDVKM. This CDR3 comprises 14 residues. This entry belongs to a study of cytomegalovirus exposure and HLA in healthy donors. Whole-study context: Genotyping showed 70% to 90% of hundreds of donors falling in the Caucasian-associated ancestry cluster. Points from the study as a whole: In a later analysis, DRB1 alleles had the most associated TCRs; HLA-C alleles the fewest. Later, an analysis showed that TCR beta chains associated with HLA were more clonally expanded than others that were equally common.

Vbeta (60) and Jbeta (13) primers were used in the PCR. This table comes from immunoSEQ multiplex PCR, and its TCRdb copy is limited to in-frame clones, with some not included. Of 200,000 to 250,000 clones listed, about 80% were seen once; the top ten hold less than 8.5%. The sample comprised PBMCs. This receptor was obtained from a woman aged 55-75 years in good health and CMV-seropositive. The V call is TRBV28, the J call TRBJ2-2, with 8 bases aligning to TRBD1. Here the CDR3 reads CASSLGQVVGELFF. CDR3 coding DNA: TGTGCCAGCAGTTTGGGACAGGTGGTCGGGGAGCTGTTTTTT.